One sample yielded the 6 T cell receptor beta chains listed below, sequenced in a study of blood T cell repertoires in COVID-19. Measured with immunoSEQ multiplex PCR; TCRdb has only the in-frame clones, and not every one. In the table there are approximately 230,000 clones, about nine tenths of which are singletons. The sample taken for sequencing was PBMCs or T cells enriched from blood (not recorded which). Receptor source: a woman aged 30 to 39 with acute COVID-19.

The V call is TRBV18, the J call TRBJ2-3; 7 positions agree with TRBD2. Per germline, CDR1 KGHSH and CDR2 LQKENI. J lost 4 bases, V lost 1 base, and 11 bases had no gene match. The CDR3 is 17 residues long. The CDR3 DNA reads as TGTGCCAGCTCACCACAGGATCAAGCGGGATACCCAGATACGCAGTATTTT. It yields the protein CASSPQDQAGYPDTQYF.

The chain links TRBV18 to TRBJ1-4; 8 bases are a match to TRBD1. The V segment lost 1 base and the J segment 3 bases; nucleotides outside the gene matches: 1. Per the germline V gene, CDR1 is KGHSH and CDR2 is LQKENI. This CDR3 region has 15 residues. The DNA for the CDR3 is TGTGCCAGCTCACCACAGACAGGGGCTAATGAAAAACTGTTTTTT. This codes for CASSPQTGANEKLFF.

For the CDR3, the DNA is TGCAGTGCTAGGGGGGTGACAGGGCAGTACTTC. It is translated as CSARGVTGQYF. The chain combines TRBV20-1 with TRBJ2-7, with a weak D call TRBD1 (6 bases). The CDR3 sequence is 11 residues long. Germline V gene data show CDR1 as DFQATT and CDR2 as SNEGSKA (reference sequence). Trimming removed 3 bases from V and 9 bases from J, with 12 bases in between.

The V gene is TRBV28, the J gene TRBJ2-5, with D tentatively TRBD2 (5 bases). Trimming pared 3 bases from V and 5 bases from J, leaving 13 bases between. Germline V gives CDR1 MDHEN, CDR2 SYDVKM. There are 14 residues in the CDR3. CDR3 protein: CASSFGHGVETQYF. In DNA form, the CDR3 reads TGTGCCAGCAGTTTTGGGCACGGGGTGGAGACCCAGTACTTC. Drawing the rest from reference TRBV28 and TRBJ2-5, the complete variable domain is DVKVTQSSRYLVKRTGEKVFLECVQDMDHENMFWYRQDPGLGLRLIYFSYDVKMKEKGDIPEGYSVSREKKERFSLILESASTNQTSMYLCASSFGHGVETQYFGPGTRLLVL.

This chain connects TRBV10-3 to TRBJ1-1; 7 nucleotides match TRBD1. V shed 6 bases and J 4 bases; nucleotides not matched to a gene: 17. The CDR3 sequence is 17 residues long. From germline, CDR1 is ENHRY and CDR2 SYGVKD. CDR3 sequence reads: CAISELRDSGFRTEAFF. The CDR3 bases are TGTGCCATCAGCGAGCTACGGGACAGCGGTTTTCGCACTGAAGCTTTCTTT.

V is TRBV2 and J is TRBJ1-6; TRBD1 agrees at 7 bases. V gave up 8 bases and J gave up 7 bases; unmatched junction bases: 11. Germline CDR1 reads SNHLY; CDR2 reads FYNNEI. The CDR3 consists of 15 residues. The CDR3 here is CASCPDRSRNSPLHF. In DNA, the CDR3 is TGTGCCAGCTGTCCGGACAGGTCCAGAAATTCACCCCTCCACTTT. Together with reference TRBV2 and TRBJ1-6, the CDR3 gives the full variable domain: EPEVTQTPSHQVTQMGQEVILRCVPISNHLYFYWYRQILGQKVEFLVSFYNNEISEKSEIFDDQFSVERPDGSNFTLKIRSTKLEDSAMYFCASCPDRSRNSPLHFGNGTRLTVT.